The sequence of this T cell receptor (beta chain) was determined in a study of blood T cell repertoires in COVID-19 (dated by TCRdb to 2018 to 2020). Concerning the study at large: Samples covering the acute and convalescent phases of COVID-19 were provided by collaborators in the United States, Italy and Spain. The repertoires were released in a freely available public database intended as a resource for research on the immune response to SARS-CoV-2. Where HLA class I and class II types were available, the types were taken from metadata supplied by the sample provider, not from assay-based typing. Samples came from the ongoing ImmuneRACE study (first 160 participants) plus 1,254 subjects from 6 global collaborators. Nearly every sample came with metadata listing a de-identified subject ID, COVID-19 status, age in years and sex. The prospective study material was composed of cDNA or gDNA derived from T cells, B-cell-depleted T cells, or PBMCs. Deeply sampled blood TCRbeta repertoires from subjects exposed to, actively infected with, or recovered from COVID-19 were included in the dataset.

V sheds 4 bases and J sheds 9 bases, leaving 7 bases between their ends. The germline V gene provides CDR1 MNHEY and CDR2 SVGEGT. From its cysteine to its phenylalanine, the CDR3 spans 11 amino acids. This entry keeps only the CDR3 DNA: 33 bases, framed from base 1. Worth noting for this clone: Its recognized antigen is unknown. Qualities for individual bases were not recorded, and no much larger clone is one base off.

TCRbeta CDR3 regions were amplified from genomic DNA using the immunoSEQ Assay, a bias-controlled multiplex PCR. Turning to the authors' computational methods: The number of nucleated cells in each sample was estimated by amplification of reference gene primers within the assay. Sequence reads were collapsed and filtered to measure the absolute abundance of every unique TCRbeta CDR3 rearrangement. For each sample, productive Simpson clonality was calculated by taking the square root of Simpson's diversity index across productive rearrangements. As stored in TCRdb, this immuneACCESS dataset retains in-frame rearrangements with V and J assigned. A fraction of the clones does not appear; measured against another copy, unresolved V genes explain less than half of the discrepancy, and the remainder lacks a known reason. V, J and clone size are those of that table, while D and trimming were read from the DNA. Present in this sample are some 180,000 clones, about 86% of which were seen just once. The leading ten clones occupy roughly 11% of the sample.

Broad study findings and their caveats: Clinical and demographic metadata were provided uncurated, with the amount varying by source and participant.

Collaborating institutions collected whole blood in K2EDTA tubes following their own protocols. Collaborator samples were shipped for TCRbeta analysis as frozen whole blood, isolated PBMCs, or DNA extracted from either sample type. Recombination linked TRBV6-2 or TRBV6-3 to TRBJ2-4; no D gene is confidently identified. Material: peripheral blood. This receptor was identified in a man between 65 and 85 years old with active or convalescent COVID-19. The nucleotides are TGTGCCAGCAGTTTCTCTAGCATTCAGTACTTC. This codes for CASSFSSIQYF.